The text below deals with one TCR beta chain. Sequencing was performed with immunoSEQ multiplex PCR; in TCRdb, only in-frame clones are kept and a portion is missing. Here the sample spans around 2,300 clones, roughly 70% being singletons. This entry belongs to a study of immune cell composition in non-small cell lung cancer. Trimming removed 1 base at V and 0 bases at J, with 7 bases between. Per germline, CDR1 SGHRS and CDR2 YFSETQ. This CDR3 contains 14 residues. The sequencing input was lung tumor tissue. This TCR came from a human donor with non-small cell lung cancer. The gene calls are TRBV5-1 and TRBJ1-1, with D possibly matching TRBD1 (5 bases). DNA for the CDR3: TGCGCCAGCAGCTTGCAGGGAATGAACACTGAAGCTTTCTTT. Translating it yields CASSLQGMNTEAFF. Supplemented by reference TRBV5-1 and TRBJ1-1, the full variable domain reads KAGVTQTPRYLIKTRGQQVTLSCSPISGHRSVSWYQQTPGQGLQFLFEYFSETQRNKGNFPGRFSGRQFSNSRSEMNVSTLELGDSALYLCASSLQGMNTEAFFGQGTRLTVV.